This TCR beta chain was sequenced for a study of T-cell reconstitution after alpha-beta-depleted transplantation in children. The CDR3 length is 15 residues. V was cut by 1 base and J by 6 bases, with 12 bases left in between. Germline CDR1 reads SGHAT; CDR2 reads FQNNGV. This clonotype was detected ten times or more. A library of TCRbeta sequences, prepared with unique molecular identifiers, was generated. Using its own MiXCR run on the PCR reads, TCRdb lists one record per CDR3 protein. The sample carries some 300,000 distinct CDR3 sequences, roughly a tenth recorded once. The receptor was isolated from a boy under three years old with acute myeloid leukemia, due to receive a stem cell transplant. This chain connects TRBV11-2 to TRBJ2-2; the D gene is possibly TRBD2 (5 bases). The specimen was PBMCs, collected before TCRalphabeta/CD19-depleted stem cell transplant. The CDR3 region has the DNA TGTGCCAGCAGCTTAGTCGGGGTGGTCGCCGGGGAGCTGTTTTTT. Amino acids: CASSLVGVVAGELFF.